A selection of T cell receptor beta chains follows, all from one sample in a study of cytomegalovirus exposure and HLA in healthy donors. The assay was immunoSEQ multiplex PCR, and TCRdb's table has in-frame clones only and misses some. The profile shows over 100,000 clones, around 70% of them singletons. The specimen sequenced was PBMCs. The receptor source for this set is a woman in her sixties or seventies in good health and CMV-seropositive. The CDR3 runs from the conserved cysteine through the conserved F or W. Each record gives: V gene, J gene, clone size, D gene, CDR3 protein, CDR3 DNA. D genes are given only for firm matches. The listing skips clone size in some rows; elsewhere it reads once, few, many or a size class.

TRBV10-3	TRBJ2-7	.	.	CAIRDSREQYF	TGTGCCATCAGGGACAGCAGGGAGCAGTACTTC
TRBV4-3	TRBJ2-5	.	TRBD1	CASSQGWDRGLGTQYF	TGCGCCAGCAGCCAAGGATGGGACAGGGGGCTCGGGACCCAGTACTTC
TRBV7-2	TRBJ2-5	few	TRBD2	CASSLSGGSQETQYF	TGTGCCAGCAGCCTTAGCGGGGGCAGCCAAGAGACCCAGTACTTC
TRBV11-1	TRBJ2-6	few	TRBD2	CASIGGTGSGANVLTF	TGTGCCAGCATCGGGGGGACCGGCTCTGGGGCCAACGTCCTGACTTTC
TRBV30	TRBJ1-3	.	.	CAWSFRGARGNTIYF	TGTGCCTGGAGTTTCCGGGGGGCCCGGGGTAACACCATATATTTT
TRBV4-3	TRBJ2-7	.	.	CASSQERGLHYEQYF	TGCGCCAGCAGCCAAGAAAGGGGACTTCACTACGAGCAGTACTTC
TRBV27	TRBJ1-4	.	TRBD1	CASSYAGTGGEKLFF	TGTGCCAGCAGTTATGCCGGGACAGGGGGTGAAAAACTGTTTTTT
TRBV29-1	TRBJ2-1	once	.	CSVPNRDSYNEQFF	TGCAGCGTGCCCAACAGAGACTCCTACAATGAGCAGTTCTTC
TRBV9	TRBJ2-1	.	TRBD2	CASSVGTSGGAYNEQFF	TGTGCCAGCAGCGTAGGGACTAGCGGGGGGGCCTACAATGAGCAGTTCTTC
TRBV6-1	TRBJ1-3	.	.	CASSHRVNAGNTIYF	TGTGCCAGCAGTCACAGGGTAAATGCTGGAAACACCATATATTTT
TRBV18	TRBJ2-3	.	.	CASSRNLGGYADTQYF	TGTGCCAGCTCACGGAACTTGGGGGGTTACGCAGATACGCAGTATTTT
TRBV5-4	TRBJ2-3	once	.	CASSWGQGTDTQYF	TGTGCCAGCAGCTGGGGACAAGGCACAGATACGCAGTATTTT
TRBV19	TRBJ1-2	.	.	CASSIAGNYGYTF	TGTGCCAGTAGTATAGCCGGGAACTATGGCTACACCTTC
TRBV7-9	TRBJ2-1	.	.	CASSLERDIQFF	TGTGCCAGCAGCCTAGAGAGGGATATACAGTTCTTC
TRBV7-3	TRBJ1-1	few	.	CASSFGERTEAFF	TGTGCCAGCAGCTTCGGGGAAAGGACTGAAGCTTTCTTT
TRBV6-5	TRBJ2-7	.	TRBD1	CASSKGQHSYEQYF	TGTGCCAGCAGCAAGGGACAGCACTCCTACGAGCAGTACTTC
TRBV5-6	TRBJ1-1	.	.	CASSLGGIQGTEAFF	TGTGCCAGCAGCTTGGGGGGGATACAGGGAACTGAAGCTTTCTTT
TRBV9	TRBJ2-3	.	.	CASSPKSSGTDTQYF	TGTGCCAGCTCCCCAAAGAGTAGTGGCACAGATACGCAGTATTTT
TRBV7-2	TRBJ2-7	.	TRBD1	CASSSTGTGVHEQYF	TGTGCCAGCAGCTCTACCGGGACAGGAGTCCACGAGCAGTACTTC